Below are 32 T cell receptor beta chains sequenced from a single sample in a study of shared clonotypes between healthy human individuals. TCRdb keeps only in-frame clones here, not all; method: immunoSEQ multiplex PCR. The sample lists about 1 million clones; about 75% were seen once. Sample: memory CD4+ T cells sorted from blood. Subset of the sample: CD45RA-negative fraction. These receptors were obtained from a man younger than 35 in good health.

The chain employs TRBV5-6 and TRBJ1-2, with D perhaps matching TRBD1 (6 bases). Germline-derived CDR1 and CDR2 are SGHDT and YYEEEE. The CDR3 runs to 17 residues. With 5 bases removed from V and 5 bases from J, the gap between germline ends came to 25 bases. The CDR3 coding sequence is TGTGCCAGCAGTTCACTCCAGCTTGAACAGGGAGGATATGGCTACACCTTC. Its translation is CASSSLQLEQGGYGYTF.

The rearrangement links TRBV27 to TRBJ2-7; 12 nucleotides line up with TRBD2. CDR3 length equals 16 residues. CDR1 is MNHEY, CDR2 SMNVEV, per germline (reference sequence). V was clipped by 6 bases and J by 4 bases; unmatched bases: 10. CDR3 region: CASRLNGLAGTYEQYF. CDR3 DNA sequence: TGTGCCAGCAGACTCAACGGACTAGCGGGAACATACGAGCAGTACTTC.

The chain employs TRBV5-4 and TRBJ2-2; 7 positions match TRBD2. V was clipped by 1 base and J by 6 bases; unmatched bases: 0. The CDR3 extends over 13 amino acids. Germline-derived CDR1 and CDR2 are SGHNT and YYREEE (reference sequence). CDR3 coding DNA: TGTGCCAGCAGCTTGCGGGGGGCCGGGGAGCTGTTTTTT. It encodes CASSLRGAGELFF.

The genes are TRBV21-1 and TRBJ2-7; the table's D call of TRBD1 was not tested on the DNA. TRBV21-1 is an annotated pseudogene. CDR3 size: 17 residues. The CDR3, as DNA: TGTGCCAGCAGCGTATCCAGGGGGCCCCACCCTTACTACGAGCAGTACTTC. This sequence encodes CASSVSRGPHPYYEQYF.

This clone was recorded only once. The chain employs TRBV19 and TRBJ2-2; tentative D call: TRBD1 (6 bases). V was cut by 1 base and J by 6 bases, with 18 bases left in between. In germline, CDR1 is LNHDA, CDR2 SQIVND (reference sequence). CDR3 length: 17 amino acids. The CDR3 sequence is CASSIGRTGILAGELFF. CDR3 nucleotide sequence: TGTGCCAGTAGTATAGGGCGAACAGGGATCCTAGCCGGGGAGCTGTTTTTT.

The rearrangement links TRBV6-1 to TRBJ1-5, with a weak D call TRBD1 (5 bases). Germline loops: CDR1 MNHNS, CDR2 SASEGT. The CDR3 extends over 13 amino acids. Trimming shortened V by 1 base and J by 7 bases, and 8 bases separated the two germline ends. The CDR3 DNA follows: TGTGCCAGCAGTGAAGTGGGGGTGCAGCCCCAGCATTTT. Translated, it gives CASSEVGVQPQHF.

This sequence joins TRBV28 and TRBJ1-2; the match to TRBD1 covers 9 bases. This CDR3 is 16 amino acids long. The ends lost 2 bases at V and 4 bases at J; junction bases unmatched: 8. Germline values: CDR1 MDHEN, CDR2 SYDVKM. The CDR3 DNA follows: TGTGCCAGCAGTTTACGCGGACAGGGGATGACCTATGGCTACACCTTC. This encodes CASSLRGQGMTYGYTF.

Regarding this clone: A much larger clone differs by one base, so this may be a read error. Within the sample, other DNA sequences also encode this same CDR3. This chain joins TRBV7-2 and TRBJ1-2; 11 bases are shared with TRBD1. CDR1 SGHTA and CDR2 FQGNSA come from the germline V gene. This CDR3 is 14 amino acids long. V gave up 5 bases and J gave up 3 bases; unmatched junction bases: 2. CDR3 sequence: CASSLGQGDYGYTF. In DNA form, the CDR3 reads TGTGCCAGCAGCCTGGGACAGGGGGACTATGGCTACACCTTC.

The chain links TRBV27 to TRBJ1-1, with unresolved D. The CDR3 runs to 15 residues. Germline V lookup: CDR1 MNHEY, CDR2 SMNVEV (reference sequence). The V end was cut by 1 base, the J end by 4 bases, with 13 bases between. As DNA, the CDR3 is TGTGCCAGCAGTTTATTACAGCCTGGGTCCACTGAAGCTTTCTTT. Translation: CASSLLQPGSTEAFF.

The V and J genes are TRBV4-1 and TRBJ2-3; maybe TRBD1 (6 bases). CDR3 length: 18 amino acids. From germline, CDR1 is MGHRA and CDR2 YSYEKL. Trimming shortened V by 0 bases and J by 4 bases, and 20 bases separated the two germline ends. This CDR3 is CASSQDRGRGSPPDTQYF. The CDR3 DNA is TGCGCCAGCAGCCAAGATAGGGGAAGGGGGAGTCCGCCAGATACGCAGTATTTT.

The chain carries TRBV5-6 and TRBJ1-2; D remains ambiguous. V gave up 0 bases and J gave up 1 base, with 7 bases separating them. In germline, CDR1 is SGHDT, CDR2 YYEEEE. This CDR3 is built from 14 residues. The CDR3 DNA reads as TGTGCCAGCAGCTTGGGCTCCGATAACTATGGCTACACCTTC. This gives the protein CASSLGSDNYGYTF.

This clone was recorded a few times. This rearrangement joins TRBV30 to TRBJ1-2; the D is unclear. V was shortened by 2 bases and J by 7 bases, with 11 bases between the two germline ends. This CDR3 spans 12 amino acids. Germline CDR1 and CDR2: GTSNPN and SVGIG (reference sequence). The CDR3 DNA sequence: TGTGCCTGGAGTTATGGGAAAGGTGGCTACACCTTC. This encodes CAWSYGKGGYTF.

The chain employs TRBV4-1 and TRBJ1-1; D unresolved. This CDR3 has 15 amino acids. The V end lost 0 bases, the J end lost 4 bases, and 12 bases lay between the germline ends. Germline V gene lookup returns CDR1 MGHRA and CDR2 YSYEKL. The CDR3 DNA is TGCGCCAGCAGCCAAGATGTAATATGGAGCACTGAAGCTTTCTTT. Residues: CASSQDVIWSTEAFF.

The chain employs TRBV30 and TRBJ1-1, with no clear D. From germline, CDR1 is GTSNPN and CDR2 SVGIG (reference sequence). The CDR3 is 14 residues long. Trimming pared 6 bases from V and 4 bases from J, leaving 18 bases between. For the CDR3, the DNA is TGTGCCTGCTCCAATAGCGGGTACCGCACTGAAGCTTTCTTT. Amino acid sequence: CACSNSGYRTEAFF.

DNA for the CDR3: TGCGCCAGCAGCTTGGAAACAGGGATTCTCTCTAATGAGCAGTTCTTC. It is translated as CASSLETGILSNEQFF. The V call is TRBV5-1, the J call TRBJ2-1; tentatively, D is TRBD1 (6 bases). From germline, CDR1 is SGHRS and CDR2 YFSETQ. V lost 0 bases and J 7 bases, leaving 17 bases between the germline ends. The length of the CDR3 is 16 residues.

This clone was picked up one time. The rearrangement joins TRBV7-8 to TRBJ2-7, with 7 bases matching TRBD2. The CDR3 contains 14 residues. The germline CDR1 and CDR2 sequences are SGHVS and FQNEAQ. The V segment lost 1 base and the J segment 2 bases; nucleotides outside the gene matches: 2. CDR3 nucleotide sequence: TGTGCCAGCAGCTTAGTGGCGGGGGCCTACGAGCAGTACTTC. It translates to CASSLVAGAYEQYF.

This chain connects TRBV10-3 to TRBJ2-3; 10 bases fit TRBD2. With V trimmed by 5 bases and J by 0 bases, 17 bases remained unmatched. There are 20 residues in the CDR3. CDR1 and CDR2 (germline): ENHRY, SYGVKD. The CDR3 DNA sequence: TGTGCCATCAGTCCCTCTTTTGGGCTAGCGGGAGATCTAAGCACAGATACGCAGTATTTT. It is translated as CAISPSFGLAGDLSTDTQYF.

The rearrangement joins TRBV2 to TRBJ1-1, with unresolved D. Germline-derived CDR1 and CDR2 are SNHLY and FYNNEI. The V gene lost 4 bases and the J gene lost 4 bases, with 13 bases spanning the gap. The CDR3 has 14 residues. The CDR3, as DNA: TGTGCCAGCAGTGGGGTAGCTTGGGGCACTGAAGCTTTCTTT. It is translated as CASSGVAWGTEAFF.

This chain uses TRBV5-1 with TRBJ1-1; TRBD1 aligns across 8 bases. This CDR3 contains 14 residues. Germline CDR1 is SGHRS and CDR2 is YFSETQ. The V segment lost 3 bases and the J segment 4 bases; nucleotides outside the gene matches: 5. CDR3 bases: TGCGCCAGCAGCTATACAGGGGGGAGCACTGAAGCTTTCTTT. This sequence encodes CASSYTGGSTEAFF.

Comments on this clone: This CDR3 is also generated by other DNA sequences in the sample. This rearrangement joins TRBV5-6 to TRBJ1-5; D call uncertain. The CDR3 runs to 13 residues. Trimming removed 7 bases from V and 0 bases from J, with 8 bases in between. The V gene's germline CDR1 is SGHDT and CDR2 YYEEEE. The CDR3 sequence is CASSLNSNQPQHF. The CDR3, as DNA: TGTGCCAGCTCGTTAAATAGCAATCAGCCCCAGCATTTT.

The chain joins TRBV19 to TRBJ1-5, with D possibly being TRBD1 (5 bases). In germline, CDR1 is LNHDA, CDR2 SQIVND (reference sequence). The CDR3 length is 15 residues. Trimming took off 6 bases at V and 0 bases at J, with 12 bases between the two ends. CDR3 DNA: TGTGCCAGTAGAACAGGAGGTAATAGCAATCAGCCCCAGCATTTT. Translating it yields CASRTGGNSNQPQHF.

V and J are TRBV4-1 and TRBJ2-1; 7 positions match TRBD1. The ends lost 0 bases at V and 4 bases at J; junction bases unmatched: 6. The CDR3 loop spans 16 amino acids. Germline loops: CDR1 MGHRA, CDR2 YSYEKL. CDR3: CASSQDSGQAYNEQFF. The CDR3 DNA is TGCGCCAGCAGCCAAGATTCCGGACAGGCATACAATGAGCAGTTCTTC.

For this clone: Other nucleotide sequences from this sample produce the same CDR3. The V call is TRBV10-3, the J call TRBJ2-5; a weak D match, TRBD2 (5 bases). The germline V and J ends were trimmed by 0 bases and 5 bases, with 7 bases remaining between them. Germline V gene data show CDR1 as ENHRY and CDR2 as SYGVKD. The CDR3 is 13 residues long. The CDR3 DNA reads TGTGCCATCAGTGAGTCGCGGGCGGAGACCCAGTACTTC. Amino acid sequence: CAISESRAETQYF.

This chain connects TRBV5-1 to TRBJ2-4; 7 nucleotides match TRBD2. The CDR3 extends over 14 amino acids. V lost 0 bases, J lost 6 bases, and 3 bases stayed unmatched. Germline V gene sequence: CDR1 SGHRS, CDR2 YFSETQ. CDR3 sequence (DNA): TGCGCCAGCAGCTTGGAGCCTAGCGGAAACATTCAGTACTTC. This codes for CASSLEPSGNIQYF.

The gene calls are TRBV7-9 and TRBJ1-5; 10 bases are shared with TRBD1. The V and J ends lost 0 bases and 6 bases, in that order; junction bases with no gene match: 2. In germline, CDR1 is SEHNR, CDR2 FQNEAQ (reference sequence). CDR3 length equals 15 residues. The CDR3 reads CASSLAGQGGQPQHF. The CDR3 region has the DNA TGTGCCAGCAGCTTAGCCGGACAGGGGGGTCAGCCCCAGCATTTT.

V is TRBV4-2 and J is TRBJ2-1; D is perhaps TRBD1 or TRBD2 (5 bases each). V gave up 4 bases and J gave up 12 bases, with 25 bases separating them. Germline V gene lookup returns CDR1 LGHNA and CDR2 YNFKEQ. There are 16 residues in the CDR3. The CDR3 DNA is TGTGCCAGCAGCCTTCTACCGGGACCGACCCTTAAGGGGCAGTTCTTC. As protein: CASSLLPGPTLKGQFF.

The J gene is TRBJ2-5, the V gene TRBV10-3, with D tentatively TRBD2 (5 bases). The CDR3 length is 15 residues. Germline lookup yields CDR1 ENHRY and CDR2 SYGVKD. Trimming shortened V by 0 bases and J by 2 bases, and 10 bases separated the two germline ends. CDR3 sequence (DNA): TGTGCCATCAGTGAGTCGACGGGAATTCAAGAGACCCAGTACTTC. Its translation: CAISESTGIQETQYF.

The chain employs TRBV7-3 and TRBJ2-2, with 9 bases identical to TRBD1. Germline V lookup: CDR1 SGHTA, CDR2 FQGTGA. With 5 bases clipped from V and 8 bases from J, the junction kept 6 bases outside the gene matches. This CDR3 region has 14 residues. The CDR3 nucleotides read TGTGCCAGCAGCCGAAACAGGGGGCGAGGGGAGCTGTTTTTT. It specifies CASSRNRGRGELFF.

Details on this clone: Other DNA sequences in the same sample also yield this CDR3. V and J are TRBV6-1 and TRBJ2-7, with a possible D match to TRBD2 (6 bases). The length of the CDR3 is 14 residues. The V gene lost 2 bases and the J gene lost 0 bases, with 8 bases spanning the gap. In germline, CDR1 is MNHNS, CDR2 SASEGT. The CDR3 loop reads CASSERGSSYEQYF. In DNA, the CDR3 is TGTGCCAGCAGTGAACGGGGGAGCTCCTACGAGCAGTACTTC.

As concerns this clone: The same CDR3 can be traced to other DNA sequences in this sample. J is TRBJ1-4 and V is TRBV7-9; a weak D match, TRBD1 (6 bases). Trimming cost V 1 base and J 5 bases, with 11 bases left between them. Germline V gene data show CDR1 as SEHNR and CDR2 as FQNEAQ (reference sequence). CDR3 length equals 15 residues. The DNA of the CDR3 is TGTGCCAGCAGCTTAGGGAGCCAGGGGAATGAAAAACTGTTTTTT. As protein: CASSLGSQGNEKLFF.

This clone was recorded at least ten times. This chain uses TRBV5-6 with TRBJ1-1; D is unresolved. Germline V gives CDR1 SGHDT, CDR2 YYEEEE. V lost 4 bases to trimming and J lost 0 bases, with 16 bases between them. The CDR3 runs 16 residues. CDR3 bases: TGTGCCAGCAGCCCGTGGGGTGGAGGTTTGAACACTGAAGCTTTCTTT. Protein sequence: CASSPWGGGLNTEAFF. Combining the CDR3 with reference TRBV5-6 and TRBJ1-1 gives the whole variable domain DAGVTQSPTHLIKTRGQQVTLRCSPKSGHDTVSWYQQALGQGPQFIFQYYEEEERQRGNFPDRFSGHQFPNYSSELNVNALLLGDSALYLCASSPWGGGLNTEAFFGQGTRLTVV.

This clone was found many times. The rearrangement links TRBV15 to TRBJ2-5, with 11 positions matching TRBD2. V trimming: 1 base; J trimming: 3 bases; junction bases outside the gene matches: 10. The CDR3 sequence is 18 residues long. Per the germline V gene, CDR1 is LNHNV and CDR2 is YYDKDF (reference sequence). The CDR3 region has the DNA TGTGCCACCAGCAGAGGTCGGGCTAGCGGGGGGCCCAAAGAGACCCAGTACTTC. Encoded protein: CATSRGRASGGPKETQYF.